These 4 T cell receptor beta chains originate from one sample sequenced in a study of blood T cell repertoires in COVID-19 (dated by TCRdb to 2018 to 2020). The receptor library was made with the immunoSEQ multiplex PCR assay. Entries here come from immuneACCESS through TCRdb and include only in-frame sequences with V and J called. Some clones fail to appear in such tables; in the studies checked, an unresolved V gene covers under half of the shortfall, and the cause of the remainder is unknown. The sample table holds 350,000 to 450,000 clones, of which 75% to 90% were seen once. The top ten clones comprise roughly 3.6% of the sample. Sequencing was carried out using peripheral blood. The receptors were sampled from a woman younger than 30 with acute or convalescent COVID-19.

This clone was detected only once. This sequence joins TRBV19 and TRBJ2-7, with D perhaps matching TRBD2 (6 bases). V was clipped by 4 bases and J by 0 bases, with 13 bases between them. The germline V gene encodes CDR1 LNHDA and CDR2 SQIVND (reference sequence). CDR3 length: 15 amino acids. CDR3 amino acids: CASSTGGASSYEQYF. Written as DNA, the CDR3 is TGTGCCAGTAGTACTGGCGGGGCGAGCTCCTACGAGCAGTACTTC.

V usage is TRBV28 and J usage is TRBJ1-3, with D possibly TRBD1 on 6 matching bases. The CDR3 runs to 15 residues. Trimming pared 3 bases from V and 3 bases from J, leaving 12 bases between. CDR1 and CDR2 from the germline V gene are MDHEN and SYDVKM. The CDR3 nucleotides are TGTGCCAGCAGTTTCAGGGGAACGGGTGGAAACACCATATATTTT. Amino acid sequence: CASSFRGTGGNTIYF.

This clone was recorded only once. The rearrangement joins TRBV5-4 to TRBJ2-5; 7 bases map to TRBD1. The CDR3 has 16 amino acids. The trim removed 3 bases at V and 5 bases at J, leaving 13 bases unmatched. Per germline, CDR1 SGHNT and CDR2 YYREEE (reference sequence). CDR3 sequence (DNA): TGTGCCAGCAGCTCTAACAGGGGCCCCTTGGGCGAGACCCAGTACTTC. Its protein is CASSSNRGPLGETQYF.

The chain uses TRBV4-1 and TRBJ2-1; 13 bases map to TRBD2. The CDR3 length is 18 residues. CDR1 MGHRA and CDR2 YSYEKL come from the germline V gene. The V segment lost 1 base and the J segment 4 bases; nucleotides outside the gene matches: 7. The CDR3 bases are TGCGCCAGCAGCCAAGGGGGACTAGCGGGAAAGAGATACAATGAGCAGTTCTTC. It specifies CASSQGGLAGKRYNEQFF.